This T cell receptor beta chain was recovered during a study of blood T cells in healthy people across ages. Study-level findings and limits: Strong correlation existed between TCR beta diversity and naive T cell percentage. Higher diversity, along with more naive CD4+ cells, distinguished long-lived donors from aged donors.

With a J-beta primer mix and a sample-barcoded 5' primer, a second PCR ran 7 to 11 cycles. TCRdb processed the 5' RACE reads anew with MiXCR; each CDR3 protein has one entry. The top ten clones hold 10% to 15% of a sample with 650,000 to 1,000,000 distinct CDR3 sequences, roughly 35% of them seen once. This clonotype was seen only once. Its cognate antigen is unknown. Isolation yielded PBMCs, at least 7 million per sample, in every case. The CDR3 has 17 residues. Trimming pared 3 bases from V and 3 bases from J, leaving 20 bases between. The V gene's germline CDR1 is MGHRA and CDR2 YSYEKL. The sequence was obtained from a man between 18 and 29 years old in good health. Sequencing input: blood. This chain connects TRBV4-1 to TRBJ1-2, with D possibly TRBD1 on 5 matching bases. Here the CDR3 DNA reads TGCGCCAGCAGCCACCCCTCGGGGCAGGGAGGTTACTATGGCTACACCTTC. This gives the protein CASSHPSGQGGYYGYTF.